The 14 T cell receptor beta chains in this list originate from one sample, sequenced in a study of PD-1 blockade in classical Hodgkin lymphoma. The data were produced by immunoSEQ multiplex PCR, yet TCRdb's version contains in-frame clones alone and is incomplete. Here the sample spans 20,000 to 25,000 clones, 75% to 85% being singletons. Every patient had relapsed following autologous stem cell transplantation, and cohorts differed in brentuximab vedotin exposure. Sequencing used peripheral blood mononuclear cells (PBMCs), obtained before the second cycle of nivolumab. These receptors were taken from a human donor with classical Hodgkin lymphoma.

This chain links TRBV6-6 with TRBJ2-5, with D possibly TRBD2 on 5 matching bases. The CDR3 totals 12 residues. Looked up from germline, CDR1 is MNHNY and CDR2 is SVGAGI (reference sequence). Trimming removed 5 bases at V and 1 base at J, with 5 bases between. The CDR3 sequence: CASSEGQETQYF. Here the CDR3 DNA reads TGTGCCAGCAGTGAGGGCCAAGAGACCCAGTACTTC.

The V and J genes are TRBV28 and TRBJ1-1, with unresolved D. V shed 7 bases and J shed 3 bases, with 6 bases lying between them. Germline V lookup: CDR1 MDHEN, CDR2 SYDVKM. There are 11 residues in the CDR3. CDR3 amino acids: CASTGDTEAFF. CDR3 sequence (DNA): TGTGCCAGCACGGGTGACACTGAAGCTTTCTTT.

This sequence joins TRBV11-3 and TRBJ2-3; D may be TRBD1 (6 bases). The CDR3 consists of 12 residues. The V gene lost 8 bases and the J gene lost 6 bases, with 12 bases spanning the gap. In germline, CDR1 is SGHNT, CDR2 YENEEA. DNA for the CDR3: TGTGCCAGCGCCAGGGGTGGGGATACGCAGTATTTT. Translation: CASARGGDTQYF.

V gene TRBV7-2 combines with J gene TRBJ2-3; D remains ambiguous. Germline V CDR1 and CDR2: SGHTA, FQGNSA. This CDR3 region has 16 residues. V was shortened by 2 bases and J by 3 bases, with 15 bases between the two germline ends. The CDR3 spells CASSLTAATLTDTQYF. The CDR3 DNA reads as TGTGCCAGCAGCTTAACCGCGGCTACCCTAACAGATACGCAGTATTTT.

The gene calls are TRBV5-4 and TRBJ2-6; 9 positions match TRBD2. The CDR3 length is 19 residues. Trimming cost V 1 base and J 4 bases; bases outside gene matches: 12. Per germline, CDR1 SGHNT and CDR2 YYREEE (reference sequence). The CDR3 coding sequence is TGTGCCAGCAGCTTGCCGATAAGTAGCGGGAGCGCGGGGGCCAACGTCCTGACTTTC. Its translation: CASSLPISSGSAGANVLTF. The variable domain in full, with the rest retrieved from reference TRBV5-4 and TRBJ2-6, is ETGVTQSPTHLIKTRGQQVTLRCSSQSGHNTVSWYQQALGQGPQFIFQYYREEENGRGNFPPRFSGLQFPNYSSELNVNALELDDSALYLCASSLPISSGSAGANVLTFGAGSRLTVL.

The CDR3 DNA reads as TGCGCCAGCAGCCAAGACCCGGGAGACAGTGACCGGGGGAATGAGCAGTTCTTC. Residues: CASSQDPGDSDRGNEQFF. V gene TRBV4-1 combines with J gene TRBJ2-1, with D possibly matching TRBD2 (6 bases). With 0 bases removed from V and 7 bases from J, the gap between germline ends came to 22 bases. Looked up from germline, CDR1 is MGHRA and CDR2 is YSYEKL. The CDR3 runs 18 residues.

The rearrangement joins TRBV11-3 to TRBJ1-2, with TRBD1 matching over 7 bases. The CDR3 extends over 13 amino acids. Germline V gene lookup returns CDR1 SGHNT and CDR2 YENEEA. Trimming at V came to 3 bases and at J to 5 bases, leaving 3 bases not matched to a gene. The CDR3 loop is CASSFPGGYGYTF. DNA for the CDR3: TGTGCCAGCAGCTTCCCAGGGGGGTATGGCTACACCTTC.

The CDR3 nucleotides read TGTGCCAGCAGCCCGGACAGTTGGTCGGCCGAGCAGTACTTC. Translated: CASSPDSWSAEQYF. The rearrangement links TRBV6-6 to TRBJ2-7; perhaps TRBD1 as D (6 bases). Germline CDR1 MNHNY, CDR2 SVGAGI (reference sequence). The V end was cut by 6 bases, the J end by 6 bases, with 18 bases between. There are 14 residues in the CDR3.

The chain joins TRBV4-3 to TRBJ2-2; D uncertain. Germline CDR1 is LGHNA and CDR2 is YSLEER. The CDR3 spans 16 residues. The V and J ends lost 0 bases and 1 base respectively, with 9 bases between them. The CDR3 DNA follows: TGCGCCAGCAGCCAAGAGGAACTCCTGAACACCGGGGAGCTGTTTTTT. Protein sequence: CASSQEELLNTGELFF.

V usage is TRBV6-1 and J usage is TRBJ1-5; D unclear. Trimming left V 5 bases short and J 5 bases short, with 10 bases between. Per the germline V gene, CDR1 is MNHNS and CDR2 is SASEGT. The CDR3 length is 13 residues. CDR3 loop: CASSLAMDQPQHF. The CDR3 DNA reads as TGTGCCAGCAGTTTGGCCATGGATCAGCCCCAGCATTTT.

The rearrangement uses TRBV27 and TRBJ1-5; a weak D match, TRBD1 (5 bases). V was trimmed by 3 bases and J by 4 bases, leaving 16 bases between them. Germline lookup yields CDR1 MNHEY and CDR2 SMNVEV (reference sequence). The CDR3 length is 16 residues. DNA for the CDR3: TGTGCCAGCAGTTTCGCGCGGGGGAAGAAAAATCAGCCCCAGCATTTT. Amino acids: CASSFARGKKNQPQHF.

V is TRBV5-1 and J is TRBJ1-2; TRBD1 agrees at 7 bases. This CDR3 spans 13 amino acids. Germline CDR1 SGHRS, CDR2 YFSETQ. After removal of 7 bases from V and 4 bases from J, the junction contained 7 bases not matched to a gene. CDR3: CASGDSRGYGYTF. In nucleotides, the CDR3 is TGCGCCAGCGGGGACAGTAGGGGCTATGGCTACACCTTC.

The V call is TRBV29-1, the J call TRBJ1-2, with D possibly TRBD1 on 6 matching bases. V was shortened by 7 bases and J by 4 bases, with 25 bases between the two germline ends. This CDR3 is 16 amino acids long. Per germline, CDR1 SQVTM and CDR2 ANQGSEA. This CDR3 reads CSAYGTRGIGGYGYTF. The CDR3 DNA reads as TGCAGCGCATACGGGACAAGGGGGATTGGGGGCTATGGCTACACCTTC.

This clone was recorded once. The chain joins TRBV6-1 to TRBJ2-7; 11 nucleotides align to TRBD1. This CDR3 comprises 13 residues. The V segment lost 7 bases and the J segment 6 bases; nucleotides outside the gene matches: 5. CDR1 is MNHNS, CDR2 SASEGT, per germline. The CDR3 protein is CASTGQGASEQYF. The CDR3 nucleotides are TGTGCCAGCACCGGACAGGGGGCCAGCGAGCAGTACTTC.